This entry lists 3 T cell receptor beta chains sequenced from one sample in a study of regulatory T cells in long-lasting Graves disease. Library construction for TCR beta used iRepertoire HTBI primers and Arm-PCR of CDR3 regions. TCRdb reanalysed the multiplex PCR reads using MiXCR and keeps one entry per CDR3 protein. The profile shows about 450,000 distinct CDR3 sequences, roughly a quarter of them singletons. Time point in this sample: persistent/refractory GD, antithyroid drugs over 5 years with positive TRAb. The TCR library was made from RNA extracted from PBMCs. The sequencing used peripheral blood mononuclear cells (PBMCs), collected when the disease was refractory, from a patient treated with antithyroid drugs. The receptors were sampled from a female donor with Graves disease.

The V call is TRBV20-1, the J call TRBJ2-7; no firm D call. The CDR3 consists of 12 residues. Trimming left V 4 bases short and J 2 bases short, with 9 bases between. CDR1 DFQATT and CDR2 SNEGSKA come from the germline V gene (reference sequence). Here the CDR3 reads CSAKRTTYEQYF. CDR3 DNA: TGCAGTGCTAAACGGACCACCTACGAGCAGTACTTC.

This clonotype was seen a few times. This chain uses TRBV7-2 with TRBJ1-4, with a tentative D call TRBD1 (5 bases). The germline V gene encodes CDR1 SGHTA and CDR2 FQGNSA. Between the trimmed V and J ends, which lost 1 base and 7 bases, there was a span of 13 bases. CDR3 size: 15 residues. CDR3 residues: CASSLDSGWGEKLFF. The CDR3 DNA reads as TGTGCCAGCAGCTTAGATTCAGGGTGGGGTGAAAAACTGTTTTTT. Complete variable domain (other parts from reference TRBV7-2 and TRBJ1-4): GAGVSQSPSNKVTEKGKDVELRCDPISGHTALYWYRQSLGQGLEFLIYFQGNSAPDKSGLPSDRFSAERTGGSVSTLTIQRTQQEDSAVYLCASSLDSGWGEKLFFGSGTQLSVL.

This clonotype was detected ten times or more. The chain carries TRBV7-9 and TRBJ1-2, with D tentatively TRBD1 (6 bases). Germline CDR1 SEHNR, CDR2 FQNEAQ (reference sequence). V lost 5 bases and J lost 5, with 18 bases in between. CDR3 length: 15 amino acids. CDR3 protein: CASSPDPTGRYGYTF. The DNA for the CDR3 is TGTGCCAGCAGCCCTGACCCGACAGGTCGATATGGCTACACCTTC.